The rows below give T cell receptor beta chains drawn from one sample of a study of blood T cell repertoires in COVID-19. The data were produced by immunoSEQ multiplex PCR, yet TCRdb's version contains in-frame clones alone and is incomplete. The sample yields 45,000 or so clones, about nine tenths seen once. Source material: peripheral blood. These receptors came from a woman over 75 with COVID-19, enrolled during active disease. Both conserved end residues are part of each CDR3. The D gene is left open where the match is weak. Only some rows state a clone size, as once, few, many or a class for expanded clones.

d_call: TRBD2; clone_size: NA; v_call: TRBV19; j_call: TRBJ2-5; cdr3_nt: TGTGCCAGTACGCGCCTAGCGGGGGGCCCAGGGGAGACCCAGTACTTC; cdr3_aa: CASTRLAGGPGETQYF
d_call: NA; clone_size: NA; v_call: TRBV6-5; j_call: TRBJ1-6; cdr3_nt: TGTGCCAGCCGCCGCTTGGACGGGGATAATTCACCCCTCCACTTT; cdr3_aa: CASRRLDGDNSPLHF
d_call: TRBD2; clone_size: few; v_call: TRBV7-8; j_call: TRBJ2-1; cdr3_nt: TGTGCCAGCAGCACAACCGGGACTAGCGGAGCCACATATGAGCAGTTCTTC; cdr3_aa: CASSTTGTSGATYEQFF
d_call: NA; clone_size: NA; v_call: TRBV19; j_call: TRBJ1-2; cdr3_nt: TGTGCCAGTAGGGAGGTGGGCTACACCTTC; cdr3_aa: CASREVGYTF
d_call: TRBD2; clone_size: NA; v_call: TRBV7-3; j_call: TRBJ2-2; cdr3_nt: TGTGCCAGCAGCTTAACAGCGGGGGCCAACACCGGGGAGCTGTTTTTT; cdr3_aa: CASSLTAGANTGELFF
d_call: NA; clone_size: NA; v_call: TRBV7-8; j_call: TRBJ1-2; cdr3_nt: TGTGCCAGCACCCCTTTGACAGCGGGCAACTATGGCTACACCTTC; cdr3_aa: CASTPLTAGNYGYTF
d_call: TRBD1; clone_size: NA; v_call: TRBV6-2/TRBV6-3; j_call: TRBJ2-2; cdr3_nt: TGTGCCAGCAGTTACGGACAGGTGAACACCGGGGAGCTGTTTTTT; cdr3_aa: CASSYGQVNTGELFF
d_call: NA; clone_size: once; v_call: TRBV5-8; j_call: TRBJ1-2; cdr3_nt: TGTGCCACCCCGGTCACGAGCCTCTCGAGGAGGTATGGCTACACCTTC; cdr3_aa: CATPVTSLSRRYGYTF
d_call: NA; clone_size: once; v_call: TRBV19; j_call: TRBJ1-2; cdr3_nt: TGTGCCAGTAGCACAGGGAGTGGCTACACCTTC; cdr3_aa: CASSTGSGYTF
d_call: TRBD1; clone_size: NA; v_call: TRBV11-2; j_call: TRBJ2-2; cdr3_nt: TGTGCCAGCCCAGGGGGAGCCGTAGGCCCCACCGGGGAGCTGTTTTTT; cdr3_aa: CASPGGAVGPTGELFF
d_call: TRBD1; clone_size: NA; v_call: TRBV27; j_call: TRBJ1-1; cdr3_nt: TGTGCCAGCAGTTTTTGGGGAAGAGGGGGCGAAGCCACTGAAGCTTTCTTT; cdr3_aa: CASSFWGRGGEATEAFF
d_call: NA; clone_size: NA; v_call: TRBV7-8; j_call: TRBJ1-3; cdr3_nt: TGTGCCAGCAGCCCCCTGAGCTCTGGAAACACCATATATTTT; cdr3_aa: CASSPLSSGNTIYF
d_call: NA; clone_size: NA; v_call: TRBV6-2/TRBV6-3; j_call: TRBJ2-2; cdr3_nt: TGTGCCAGCAGTTACAGAAGGACTACAACCGGGGAGCTGTTTTTT; cdr3_aa: CASSYRRTTTGELFF
d_call: NA; clone_size: NA; v_call: TRBV5-1; j_call: TRBJ1-4; cdr3_nt: TGCGCCAGCAGCTTGGGTCAGGGTATGGGCGAGAAACTGTTTTTT; cdr3_aa: CASSLGQGMGEKLFF
d_call: NA; clone_size: few; v_call: TRBV12-3/TRBV12-4; j_call: TRBJ1-2; cdr3_nt: TGTGCCAGCAGCACCCCCTTAGGAGGTTACACCTTC; cdr3_aa: CASSTPLGGYTF
d_call: NA; clone_size: NA; v_call: TRBV5-6; j_call: TRBJ1-4; cdr3_nt: TGTGCCAGCAGCTTGCGGGAAAAACTGTTTTTT; cdr3_aa: CASSLREKLFF
d_call: TRBD1; clone_size: NA; v_call: TRBV6-5; j_call: TRBJ1-2; cdr3_nt: TGTGCCAGCAGTTACTCGAGGACAGGGGGTGGGTATGGCTACACCTTC; cdr3_aa: CASSYSRTGGGYGYTF
d_call: TRBD2; clone_size: NA; v_call: TRBV7-9; j_call: TRBJ2-5; cdr3_nt: TGTGCCAGCAGCCCGGGACTAGCGAGAGAGACCCAGTACTTC; cdr3_aa: CASSPGLARETQYF
d_call: NA; clone_size: NA; v_call: TRBV28; j_call: TRBJ2-6; cdr3_nt: TGTGCCAGCAGGTCTCCCTCTGGGGCCAACGTCCTGACTTTC; cdr3_aa: CASRSPSGANVLTF
d_call: TRBD1; clone_size: NA; v_call: TRBV12-5; j_call: TRBJ1-6; cdr3_nt: TGTGCTAGTGGTTCGTCCGGGACAGGGACTTCACCCCTCCACTTT; cdr3_aa: CASGSSGTGTSPLHF
d_call: NA; clone_size: once; v_call: TRBV6-6; j_call: TRBJ2-2; cdr3_nt: TGTGCCAGCAGCTCACATATGAACACCGGGGAGCTGTTTTTT; cdr3_aa: CASSSHMNTGELFF
d_call: TRBD1; clone_size: NA; v_call: TRBV23-1; j_call: TRBJ1-5; cdr3_nt: TGCGCCAGCAGGAGGACAGGGGACAGCAATCAGCCCCAGCATTTT; cdr3_aa: CASRRTGDSNQPQHF